This entry lists 27 T cell receptor beta chains sequenced from one sample in a study of T cells of healthy individuals. TCRdb reanalysed the 5' RACE reads using MiXCR and keeps one entry per CDR3 protein. The sample has some 85,000 distinct CDR3 sequences, roughly 5.1% seen once; the top ten hold 6.5% to 8%. Receptors originate from a female donor in good health.

This clonotype has just a few counts. The CDR3 protein is CASSLATDTQYF. The CDR3 coding sequence is TGCGCCAGCAGTCTTGCGACAGATACGCAGTATTTT. This chain links TRBV4-1 with TRBJ2-3; D uncertain. V was trimmed by 6 bases and J by 3 bases, leaving 7 bases between them. The CDR3 has 12 residues. Germline CDR1 MGHRA, CDR2 YSYEKL.

This clonotype occurred many times. The chain is built from TRBV29-1 and TRBJ2-3, with unresolved D. The CDR3 runs to 12 residues. V was cut by 3 bases and J by 2 bases, with 6 bases left in between. Germline-derived CDR1 and CDR2 are SQVTM and ANQGSEA. CDR3 coding DNA: TGCAGCGTTGATAACCCCACAGATACGCAGTATTTT. Protein product: CSVDNPTDTQYF.

This clonotype has at least ten counts. The CDR3 protein is CASSPPGQGFYEQYF. The CDR3 bases are TGTGCCAGCAGCCCCCCGGGACAGGGGTTCTACGAGCAGTACTTC. This chain links TRBV7-9 with TRBJ2-7; 10 positions agree with TRBD1. CDR3 size: 15 residues. V trimming: 5 bases; J trimming: 3 bases; junction bases outside the gene matches: 7. CDR1 and CDR2 from the germline V gene are SEHNR and FQNEAQ (reference sequence).

This clonotype was detected many times. The rearrangement joins TRBV6-2 or TRBV6-3 to TRBJ2-3, with 8 bases aligning to TRBD2. This CDR3 is 19 amino acids long. V shed 0 bases and J 0 bases; nucleotides not matched to a gene: 11. Germline-derived CDR1 and CDR2 are MNHEY and SVGEGT. CDR3 residues: CASSYSILREGFSTDTQYF. The DNA for the CDR3 is TGTGCCAGCAGTTACTCGATCCTACGGGAGGGATTCAGCACAGATACGCAGTATTTT.

CDR3 sequence reads: CASSDREMTGYQETQYF. DNA for the CDR3: TGTGCCAGCAGTGACCGTGAAATGACAGGGTACCAAGAGACCCAGTACTTC. V and J are TRBV25-1 and TRBJ2-5, with 7 bases that match TRBD1. The germline gives CDR1 MGHDK, CDR2 SYGVNS. V shed 3 bases and J 0 bases; nucleotides not matched to a gene: 10. The CDR3 is 17 amino acids. Supplemented by reference TRBV25-1 and TRBJ2-5, the full variable domain reads EADIYQTPRYLVIGTGKKITLECSQTMGHDKMYWYQQDPGMELHLIHYSYGVNSTEKGDLSSESTVSRIRTEHFPLTLESARPSHTSQYLCASSDREMTGYQETQYFGPGTRLLVL.

This clonotype appeared many times. The chain employs TRBV29-1 and TRBJ1-2; possibly TRBD1 for D (6 bases). The V gene lost 4 bases and the J gene lost 8 bases, with 14 bases spanning the gap. This CDR3 region has 12 residues. CDR1 and CDR2 from the germline V gene are SQVTM and ANQGSEA. The CDR3 DNA follows: TGCAGCGTTGTATCGGACAGCTGGGGCTACACCTTC. Translation: CSVVSDSWGYTF. Drawing the rest from reference TRBV29-1 and TRBJ1-2, the complete variable domain is SAVISQKPSRDICQRGTSLTIQCQVDSQVTMMFWYRQQPGQSLTLIATANQGSEATYESGFVIDKFPISRPNLTFSTLTVSNMSPEDSSIYLCSVVSDSWGYTFGSGTRLTVV.

This clonotype was observed a handful of times. At one end the junction does not follow the germline gene, possibly because of a read error. The gene calls are TRBV7-7 and TRBJ2-5, with 7 bases fitting TRBD2. The CDR3 spans 13 residues. Germline V gene lookup returns CDR1 SSHAT and CDR2 FNYEAQ (reference sequence). The CDR3 sequence is CASSFSGGETQYF. The CDR3 DNA sequence: TGTGCTAGCAGCTTCTCGGGAGGAGAGACCCAGTACTTC.

At least ten counts were recorded for this clonotype. The CDR3 spells CASSLTSGHTGELFF. The CDR3 DNA reads TGTGCCAGCAGTTTGACTAGCGGACACACCGGGGAGCTGTTTTTT. This chain links TRBV12-3 or TRBV12-4 with TRBJ2-2, with TRBD2 identical over 9 bases. This CDR3 spans 15 amino acids. The V gene end was trimmed by 3 bases and the J gene end by 3 bases; junction bases not matched to a gene: 2.

This clonotype was detected ten times or more. The rearrangement uses TRBV12-3 or TRBV12-4 and TRBJ1-5; TRBD1 might be the D (5 bases). Trimming removed 8 bases at V and 8 bases at J, with 19 bases between. The CDR3 extends over 14 amino acids. The DNA of the CDR3 is TGTGCCAGCTTAAGGATCGGGGGTTCTGAGCCCCAGCATTTT. Amino acids: CASLRIGGSEPQHF.

This clonotype has ten or more counts. The CDR3 loop reads CSASGRKAEQFF. In nucleotides, the CDR3 is TGCAGTGCTTCGGGACGTAAGGCCGAGCAGTTCTTC. The gene calls are TRBV20-1 and TRBJ2-1; D is tentatively TRBD1 or TRBD2 (5 bases each). The V gene lost 5 bases and the J gene lost 10 bases, with 15 bases spanning the gap. CDR3 size: 12 residues. Germline assignment: CDR1 DFQATT and CDR2 SNEGSKA (reference sequence).

This clonotype was observed at least ten times. The V and J genes are TRBV2 and TRBJ1-5; perhaps TRBD1 as D (5 bases). Trimming shortened V by 7 bases and J by 2 bases, and 15 bases separated the two germline ends. The CDR3 totals 15 residues. Germline V gene sequence: CDR1 SNHLY, CDR2 FYNNEI. The CDR3: CASKGRGSRNQPQHF. The DNA for the CDR3 is TGTGCCAGCAAGGGACGAGGGTCACGCAATCAGCCCCAGCATTTT. Variable domain in full (rest from reference TRBV2 and TRBJ1-5): EPEVTQTPSHQVTQMGQEVILRCVPISNHLYFYWYRQILGQKVEFLVSFYNNEISEKSEIFDDQFSVERPDGSNFTLKIRSTKLEDSAMYFCASKGRGSRNQPQHFGDGTRLSIL.

The sample holds many counts of this clonotype. The chain combines TRBV6-2 or TRBV6-3 with TRBJ2-5; D is unclear. The length of the CDR3 is 15 residues. Germline V gene lookup returns CDR1 MNHEY and CDR2 SVGEGT. V lost 0 bases, J lost 3 bases, and 11 bases lay in between. CDR3 protein: CASSYSRPREETQYF. The CDR3 nucleotides are TGTGCCAGCAGTTACTCTCGGCCCCGGGAAGAGACCCAGTACTTC.

The chain links TRBV6-6 to TRBJ1-5; D is unresolved. In germline, CDR1 is MNHNY, CDR2 SVGAGI (reference sequence). V lost 6 bases to trimming and J lost 1 base, with 10 bases between them. The CDR3 extends over 14 amino acids. The CDR3 sequence is CASSNSVSNQPQHF. CDR3 sequence (DNA): TGTGCCAGCAGCAACAGCGTGAGCAATCAGCCCCAGCATTTT.

This clonotype was counted many times. V gene TRBV6-6 combines with J gene TRBJ2-2, with D unresolved. Per the germline V gene, CDR1 is MNHNY and CDR2 is SVGAGI (reference sequence). CDR3 length: 13 amino acids. V was clipped by 6 bases and J by 4 bases, with 9 bases between them. CDR3 DNA sequence: TGTGCCAGCAGAGAAGGTCCCACCGGGGAGCTGTTTTTT. Its translation is CASREGPTGELFF.

This clonotype was detected many times. V usage is TRBV24-1 and J usage is TRBJ2-1; TRBD2 aligns across 10 bases. The V gene's germline CDR1 is KGHDR and CDR2 SFDVKD. V trimming: 3 bases; J trimming: 1 base; junction bases outside the gene matches: 2. The CDR3 runs to 16 residues. The CDR3 region has the DNA TGTGCCACCAGTGATCCTAGCGGGAGATCCTACAATGAGCAGTTCTTC. This codes for CATSDPSGRSYNEQFF.

In this sample, this clonotype turned up many times. The chain joins TRBV6-2 or TRBV6-3 to TRBJ1-1, with 8 bases lining up with TRBD1. The CDR3 length is 15 residues. The germline gives CDR1 MNHEY, CDR2 SVGEGT. V shed 3 bases, J shed 4 bases, and the junction held 7 bases outside the gene matches. The chain's CDR3 is CASSYGRGRSTEAFF. CDR3 sequence (DNA): TGTGCCAGCAGTTATGGCAGGGGGCGAAGCACTGAAGCTTTCTTT.

The chain couples TRBV2 to TRBJ2-2; 8 bases are a match to TRBD2. The CDR3 covers 14 residues. The V segment lost 7 bases and the J segment 4 bases; nucleotides outside the gene matches: 5. From germline, CDR1 is SNHLY and CDR2 FYNNEI. CDR3 nucleotide sequence: TGTGCCAGCAAAGGCGGGAGGTTCACCGGGGAGCTGTTTTTT. Residues: CASKGGRFTGELFF.

This clonotype was counted ten times or more. V gene TRBV20-1 combines with J gene TRBJ1-2; no definite D call. Germline assignment: CDR1 DFQATT and CDR2 SNEGSKA (reference sequence). The V and J ends lost 2 bases and 3 bases respectively, with 16 bases between them. The CDR3 has 15 residues. The CDR3: CSARWLVDGDYGYTF. The CDR3 coding sequence is TGCAGTGCTAGATGGCTCGTGGACGGAGACTATGGCTACACCTTC.

This sequence joins TRBV4-2 and TRBJ1-1; 8 bases match TRBD1. In germline, CDR1 is LGHNA, CDR2 YNFKEQ. V was pared by 1 base and J by 5 bases, with 12 bases of the junction left unmatched. The CDR3 has 17 residues. CDR3 sequence (DNA): TGTGCCAGCAGCCAAGTATGGTTGGACAGGGAGGGGACTGAAGCTTTCTTT. Residues: CASSQVWLDREGTEAFF.

This clonotype has at least ten counts. The CDR3 DNA sequence: TGTGCCAGCAGCTTACCCACGGGACCCACGAATGTGTACGAGCAGTACTTC. Its translation is CASSLPTGPTNVYEQYF. V gene TRBV7-8 combines with J gene TRBJ2-7, with D perhaps matching TRBD1 or TRBD2 (5 bases each). The CDR3 runs 17 residues. Germline V gene data show CDR1 as SGHVS and CDR2 as FQNEAQ. V dropped 2 bases and J dropped 4 bases, with 21 bases sitting between them.

This clonotype was recorded many times. The rearrangement joins TRBV12-3 or TRBV12-4 to TRBJ2-1; tentative D call: TRBD2 (6 bases). The CDR3 has 15 amino acids. V lost 5 bases and J 9 bases, leaving 20 bases between the germline ends. CDR3 nucleotides: TGTGCCAGCAGTAGCTATGGAAGCGGGCACCCTGAGCAGTTCTTC. It translates to CASSSYGSGHPEQFF.

This clonotype was counted only a few times. The J gene is TRBJ2-2, the V gene TRBV7-9; tentative D call: TRBD1 (5 bases). The V and J ends lost 4 bases and 9 bases respectively, with 15 bases between them. The CDR3 length is 14 residues. Germline V lookup: CDR1 SEHNR, CDR2 FQNEAQ (reference sequence). The CDR3, as DNA: TGTGCCAGCAGCTCCACCCGGTGGGGCAGGGAGCTGTTTTTT. As protein: CASSSTRWGRELFF. Supplemented by reference TRBV7-9 and TRBJ2-2, the full variable domain reads DTGVSQNPRHKITKRGQNVTFRCDPISEHNRLYWYRQTLGQGPEFLTYFQNEAQLEKSRLLSDRFSAERPKGSFSTLEIQRTEQGDSAMYLCASSSTRWGRELFFGEGSRLTVL.

This CDR3 reads CASSPGQGPMTEAFF. The CDR3 region has the DNA TGTGCCAGCAGTCCGGGACAGGGCCCCATGACTGAAGCTTTCTTT. The chain uses TRBV28 and TRBJ1-1; 9 bases are shared with TRBD1. The length of the CDR3 is 15 residues. Germline V gene data show CDR1 as MDHEN and CDR2 as SYDVKM. J lost 5 bases, V lost 5 bases, and 9 bases had no gene match.

Remarks on this clonotype: This may arise from a read error, as a much more abundant clone is one base away. The chain is built from TRBV30 and TRBJ1-5; D is perhaps TRBD1 (6 bases). CDR1 is GTSNPN, CDR2 SVGIG, per germline (reference sequence). The CDR3 sequence is 14 residues long. The CDR3 coding sequence is TGTGCCTGGAGTACAACAGGGTTGAATCAGCCCCAGAATTTT. This sequence encodes CAWSTTGLNQPQNF.

The table lists this clonotype with a few counts. The V and J genes are TRBV7-2 and TRBJ1-1; D not resolved. CDR3 length: 13 amino acids. V gave up 2 bases and J gave up 1 base, with 5 bases separating them. Germline CDR1 SGHTA, CDR2 FQGNSA. CDR3 sequence: CASSLYPNTEAFF. The CDR3 DNA sequence: TGTGCCAGCAGCTTATATCCGAACACTGAAGCTTTCTTT.

There are many counts of this clonotype. The chain links TRBV4-3 to TRBJ2-2; D gene unclear. Trimming left V 6 bases short and J 6 bases short, with 11 bases between. Germline V gene lookup returns CDR1 LGHNA and CDR2 YSLEER. This CDR3 has 13 amino acids. CDR3 in amino acids: CASSNLRSGELFF. DNA of the CDR3: TGCGCCAGCAGTAACCTCAGGTCCGGGGAGCTGTTTTTT.

Details on this clonotype: One end of the junction does not line up with germline, which may come from a read error. DNA for the CDR3: TGCGCCAGCAGCCAAGATGGAGGGGCGAGGGGCTACAACTTC. Protein sequence: CASSQDGGARGYNF. The V call is TRBV4-1, the J call TRBJ1-2; D is perhaps TRBD1 (5 bases). The CDR3 totals 14 residues. CDR1 is MGHRA, CDR2 YSYEKL, per germline.